This TCR beta chain was captured in a study of Graves' ophthalmopathy and Graves' hyperthyroidism. The sequenced template was RNA, covering the TCR beta CDR3 region. RT-PCR with HTBI primers came first, then second-round multiplex PCR. TCRdb used MiXCR to reprocess the multiplex PCR reads, holding one entry per CDR3 protein. The sample holds around 1,000,000 distinct CDR3 sequences; about 36% are singletons and the top ten take around 10%. Trimming took off 3 bases at V and 0 bases at J, with 18 bases between the two ends. Germline CDR1 reads SQVTM; CDR2 reads ANQGSEA. This CDR3 comprises 18 residues.

Sequenced input: peripheral blood or thyroid tissue (not recorded which). This chain connects TRBV29-1 to TRBJ2-6; maybe TRBD1 (6 bases). The source of this sequence is an adult man with Graves' hyperthyroidism. The CDR3 DNA follows: TGCAGCGTTGAGGGTTGGGACATCCTAAGCTCTGGGGCCAACGTCCTGACTTTC. It codes for CSVEGWDILSSGANVLTF.